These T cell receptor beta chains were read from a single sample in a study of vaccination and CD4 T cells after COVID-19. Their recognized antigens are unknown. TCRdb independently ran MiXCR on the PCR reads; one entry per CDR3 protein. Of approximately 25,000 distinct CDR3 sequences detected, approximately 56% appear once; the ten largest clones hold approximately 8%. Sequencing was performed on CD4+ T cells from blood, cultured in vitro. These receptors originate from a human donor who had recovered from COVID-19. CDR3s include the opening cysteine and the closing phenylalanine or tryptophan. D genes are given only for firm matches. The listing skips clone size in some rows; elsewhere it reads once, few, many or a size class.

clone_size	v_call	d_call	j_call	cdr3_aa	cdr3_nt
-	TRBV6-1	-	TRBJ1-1	CASRLGQSDTEAFF	TGTGCCAGCAGGCTGGGGCAGTCAGACACTGAAGCTTTCTTT
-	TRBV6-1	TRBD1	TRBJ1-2	CASRGQGGRGYTF	TGTGCCAGCAGGGGACAGGGAGGTCGTGGCTACACCTTC
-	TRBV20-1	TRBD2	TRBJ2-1	CSARAPVSSGSVRSYNEQFF	TGCAGTGCTAGAGCCCCGGTGTCTAGCGGGAGCGTCCGGTCCTACAATGAGCAGTTCTTC
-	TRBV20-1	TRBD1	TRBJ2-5	CSAKGGQVIFREETQYF	TGCAGTGCTAAAGGGGGACAGGTAATCTTTCGAGAAGAGACCCAGTACTTC
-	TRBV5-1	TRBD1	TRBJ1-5	CASATGDSNQPQHF	TGCGCCAGCGCCACAGGGGATAGCAATCAGCCCCAGCATTTT
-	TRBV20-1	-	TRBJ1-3	CSAPGSSGNTVYF	TGCAGTGCTCCCGGGAGCTCTGGAAACACCGTATATTTT
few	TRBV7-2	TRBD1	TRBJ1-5	CASSSRPGGQPQHF	TGTGCCAGCAGCTCCAGGCCAGGGGGGCAGCCCCAGCATTTT
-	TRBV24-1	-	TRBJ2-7	CATSDGTHTYEQYF	TGTGCCACCAGTGATGGGACACACACCTACGAGCAGTACTTC
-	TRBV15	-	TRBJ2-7	CATSRDRQGHYEQYF	TGTGCCACCAGCAGAGATCGTCAGGGTCACTACGAGCAGTACTTC
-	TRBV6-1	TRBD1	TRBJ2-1	CASSEDRGLEQFF	TGTGCCAGCAGTGAGGACAGGGGGCTCGAGCAGTTCTTC
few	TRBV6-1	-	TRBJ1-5	CASQSEGSYNQPQHF	TGTGCCAGCCAATCTGAGGGAAGCTACAATCAGCCCCAGCATTTT
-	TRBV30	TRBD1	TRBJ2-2	CAWSRARGSGELFF	TGTGCCTGGAGCAGGGCCAGGGGGTCCGGGGAGCTGTTTTTT
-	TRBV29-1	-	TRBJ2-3	CSVEGRRYTDTQYF	TGCAGCGTTGAGGGCAGGCGTTACACAGATACGCAGTATTTT
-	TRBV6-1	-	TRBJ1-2	CASSKEGRRGYTF	TGTGCCAGCAGTAAGGAGGGGCGGCGTGGCTACACCTTC
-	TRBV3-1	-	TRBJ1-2	CASSQDWSYTF	TGTGCCAGCAGCCAAGATTGGAGCTACACCTTC
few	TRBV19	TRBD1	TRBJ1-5	CASSLEGAGNQPQHF	TGTGCCAGTAGTCTAGAGGGGGCTGGCAATCAGCCCCAGCATTTT
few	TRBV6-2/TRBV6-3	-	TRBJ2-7	CASSYLGTIYYEQYF	TGTGCCAGCAGTTATTTGGGGACAATCTATTACGAGCAGTACTTC
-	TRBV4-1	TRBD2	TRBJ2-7	CASSQDTSGRYEQYF	TGCGCCAGCAGCCAAGATACTAGCGGGAGGTACGAGCAGTACTTC
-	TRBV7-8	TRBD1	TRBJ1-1	CASNTGQGGTEAFF	TGTGCCAGCAACACCGGACAGGGTGGGACTGAAGCTTTCTTT
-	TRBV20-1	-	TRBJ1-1	CSALPGSLNTEAFF	TGCAGTGCACTGCCGGGGTCCCTGAACACTGAAGCTTTCTTT
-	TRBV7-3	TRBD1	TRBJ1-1	CASSLTFGQGAEAFF	TGTGCCAGCAGCTTAACGTTTGGACAGGGGGCTGAAGCTTTCTTT
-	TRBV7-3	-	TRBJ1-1	CASSPSQGSNTEAFF	TGTGCCAGCAGCCCCTCACAGGGTAGTAACACTGAAGCTTTCTTT
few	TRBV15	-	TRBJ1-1	CATSGTREGGTEAFF	TGTGCCACCAGCGGGACCCGAGAAGGAGGCACTGAAGCTTTCTTT